This T cell receptor beta chain was identified during a study of T cells in Graves' hyperthyroidism and ophthalmopathy. Study-wide findings and caveats: Most thyroid clonotypes expanded above 0.001 were also detected in blood. Ophthalmopathy and stable hyperthyroidism were separated by a 13 V-J model. Ophthalmopathy was identified by the model a median about 6.8 months ahead of onset.

This clonotype has ten or more counts. Its antigen is unidentified. TCR beta CDR3 regions were amplified from RNA transcripts. An initial round of RT-PCR targeting the TCR CDR3 relied on the HTBI primer set. TCRdb independently ran MiXCR on the multiplex PCR reads; one entry per CDR3 protein. The sample yields around 690,000 distinct CDR3 sequences, 15% to 20% seen once. A roughly 9.3 ml volume of fresh peripheral blood provided the PBMCs. V shed 5 bases and J 3 bases; nucleotides not matched to a gene: 12. Germline values: CDR1 SNHLY, CDR2 FYNNEI. CDR3 length: 19 amino acids. Sample: blood. This chain joins TRBV2 and TRBJ2-2; TRBD2 agrees at 13 bases. The TCR originated in a man in his fifties with Graves' hyperthyroidism. CDR3 region: CASSRTGTSGMGDTGELFF. In DNA form, the CDR3 reads TGTGCCAGCAGTCGCACCGGGACTAGCGGGATGGGTGACACCGGGGAGCTGTTTTTT.